The 19 T cell receptor beta chains in this list originate from one sample, sequenced in a study of blood T cell repertoires in COVID-19. Assay: immunoSEQ multiplex PCR; the TCRdb copy retains only in-frame clones and omits some. The data show about 130,000 clones, with 77% seen just once and 20% held by the top ten. Sequenced input: peripheral blood. The receptor source for this set is an elderly man with acute or convalescent COVID-19.

The chain combines TRBV2 with TRBJ2-7; TRBD2 agrees at 10 bases. J lost 6 bases, V lost 5 bases, and 10 bases had no gene match. CDR1 SNHLY and CDR2 FYNNEI come from the germline V gene. This CDR3 has 15 amino acids. The CDR3 loop is CASSLEERGGSEQYF. The DNA for the CDR3 is TGTGCCAGCAGTCTAGAAGAGCGGGGGGGCAGCGAGCAGTACTTC.

This clone was seen a few times. CDR3 protein: CASRQGAWAIGYTF. The CDR3 DNA sequence: TGTGCCAGCCGCCAGGGGGCCTGGGCCATCGGCTACACCTTC. J is TRBJ1-2 and V is TRBV6-2 or TRBV6-3; 8 bases are shared with TRBD1. The CDR3 sequence is 14 residues long. The V segment lost 8 bases and the J segment 8 bases; nucleotides outside the gene matches: 13. Germline V lookup: CDR1 MNHEY, CDR2 SVGEGT.

This clone was seen repeatedly, ten times or more. J is TRBJ2-7 and V is TRBV19; D gene unclear. The CDR3 is 14 amino acids. The V gene's germline CDR1 is LNHDA and CDR2 SQIVND (reference sequence). V lost 7 bases and J 1 base, leaving 14 bases between the germline ends. The CDR3 DNA is TGTGCCAGTATTCCGGAGAGTTTATCCTACGAGCAGTACTTC. Encoded protein: CASIPESLSYEQYF.

V and J are TRBV5-4 and TRBJ1-3; D gene unclear. V dropped 1 base and J dropped 2 bases, with 13 bases sitting between them. The germline gives CDR1 SGHNT, CDR2 YYREEE (reference sequence). The CDR3 is made up of 16 amino acids. CDR3 protein: CASSLFPVGAGNTIYF. In DNA, the CDR3 is TGTGCCAGCAGCTTGTTCCCAGTAGGAGCTGGAAACACCATATATTTT.

The table lists this clone with a few counts. The rearrangement joins TRBV18 to TRBJ2-2; the match to TRBD2 covers 9 bases. Germline-derived CDR1 and CDR2 are KGHSH and LQKENI. With V trimmed by 2 bases and J by 2 bases, 3 bases remained unmatched. The CDR3 covers 16 residues. CDR3 DNA sequence: TGTGCCAGCTCACCAAATAGCGGGGGAAACACCGGGGAGCTGTTTTTT. Amino acid sequence: CASSPNSGGNTGELFF.

The genes are TRBV5-6 and TRBJ2-3; possible D gene TRBD2, 6 bases. V was clipped by 4 bases and J by 3 bases, with 12 bases between them. The germline V gene encodes CDR1 SGHDT and CDR2 YYEEEE. This CDR3 is built from 14 residues. The CDR3 DNA is TGTGCCAGCAGCCGCGGGATAGGGACAGATACGCAGTATTTT. This gives the protein CASSRGIGTDTQYF. Full variable domain (missing parts from reference TRBV5-6 and TRBJ2-3): DAGVTQSPTHLIKTRGQQVTLRCSPKSGHDTVSWYQQALGQGPQFIFQYYEEEERQRGNFPDRFSGHQFPNYSSELNVNALLLGDSALYLCASSRGIGTDTQYFGPGTRLTVL.

This clone was detected once. This rearrangement joins TRBV4-2 to TRBJ2-3; 9 nucleotides line up with TRBD2. Germline CDR1 is LGHNA and CDR2 is YNFKEQ. The J segment lost 4 bases and the V segment lost 0 bases, leaving 11 bases of the junction unmatched. The CDR3 has 18 residues. CDR3 nucleotides: TGTGCCAGCAGCCAAGACCGTGGCGGGGGGGCCCGGGCAGATACGCAGTATTTT. Its translation is CASSQDRGGGARADTQYF.

CDR3 residues: CASSRFEGLLTSQQYF. As DNA, the CDR3 is TGTGCCAGCAGCCGGTTCGAGGGTCTCCTCACATCGCAGCAGTACTTC. The chain links TRBV14 to TRBJ2-7; TRBD2 is a possible D gene (5 bases). V was trimmed by 4 bases and J by 8 bases, leaving 24 bases between them. The CDR3 loop spans 16 amino acids. Germline-derived CDR1 and CDR2 are SGHDN and FVKESK.

The genes are TRBV18 and TRBJ2-7; D is unresolved. There are 14 residues in the CDR3. Trimming removed 2 bases at V and 3 bases at J, with 11 bases between. CDR1 and CDR2 (germline): KGHSH, LQKENI. CDR3 sequence reads: CASSPGHPIYEQYF. The CDR3 region has the DNA TGTGCCAGCTCACCAGGGCATCCGATCTACGAGCAGTACTTC.

This clone was seen only a few times. The rearrangement links TRBV5-4 to TRBJ1-6; TRBD1 agrees at 7 bases. Germline CDR1 SGHNT, CDR2 YYREEE (reference sequence). V trimming: 4 bases; J trimming: 6 bases; junction bases outside the gene matches: 4. The CDR3 covers 14 residues. CDR3 in amino acids: CASSLGQSNSPLHF. DNA for the CDR3: TGTGCCAGCAGCCTGGGACAGAGTAATTCACCCCTCCACTTT.

The chain carries TRBV6-5 and TRBJ2-2, with D possibly matching TRBD2 (5 bases). Deletions cut 3 bases from V and 3 bases from J, with 14 bases between. The CDR3 totals 16 residues. Germline CDR1 MNHEY, CDR2 SVGAGI. For the CDR3, the DNA is TGTGCCAGCAGTTATTCCCCGGGGTTCGACACCGGGGAGCTGTTTTTT. Translating gives CASSYSPGFDTGELFF.

V usage is TRBV10-3 and J usage is TRBJ1-5; 11 bases map to TRBD1. The CDR3 sequence is 14 residues long. The V and J ends lost 8 bases and 4 bases, in that order; junction bases with no gene match: 4. The germline V gene encodes CDR1 ENHRY and CDR2 SYGVKD. The CDR3 bases are TGTGCCATCGCCGGGACAGGGGGAAATCAGCCCCAGCATTTT. Encoded protein: CAIAGTGGNQPQHF.

The chain joins TRBV29-1 to TRBJ1-4; 10 bases fit TRBD1. The CDR3 consists of 14 residues. V trimming: 6 bases; J trimming: 15 bases; junction bases outside the gene matches: 16. Germline assignment: CDR1 SQVTM and CDR2 ANQGSEA. The CDR3 is CSVLRLSGDRGLFF. In DNA, the CDR3 is TGCAGCGTCCTCAGATTGTCGGGGGACAGGGGATTGTTTTTT.

The chain couples TRBV6-2 or TRBV6-3 to TRBJ2-7, with D uncertain. Per germline, CDR1 MNHEY and CDR2 SVGEGT. V lost 6 bases and J lost 5, with 23 bases in between. CDR3 length: 16 residues. DNA for the CDR3: TGTGCCAGCAGCCAAATAAGTCGCCCTACAGTCCACGAGCAGTACTTC. Its protein is CASSQISRPTVHEQYF.

The V gene is TRBV5-1, the J gene TRBJ2-6; D gene unclear. V was pared by 1 base and J by 0 bases, with 11 bases between. CDR1 and CDR2 (germline): SGHRS, YFSETQ. This CDR3 spans 17 amino acids. CDR3 amino acids: CASSLPNPSSGANVLTF. The DNA for the CDR3 is TGCGCCAGCAGCTTGCCGAACCCTAGCTCTGGGGCCAACGTCCTGACTTTC.

The gene calls are TRBV7-6 and TRBJ1-4, with 8 bases lining up with TRBD1. The CDR3 covers 16 residues. After removal of 5 bases from V and 3 bases from J, the junction contained 8 bases not matched to a gene. The germline V gene encodes CDR1 SGHVS and CDR2 FNYEAQ. In DNA, the CDR3 is TGTGCCAGCAGCCAGAGACCGGGACAGGCTAATGAAAAACTGTTTTTT. It yields the protein CASSQRPGQANEKLFF. The whole variable domain, remainder taken from reference TRBV7-6 and TRBJ1-4, is GAGVSQSPRYKVTKRGQDVALRCDPISGHVSLYWYRQALGQGPEFLTYFNYEAQQDKSGLPNDRFSAERPEGSISTLTIQRTEQRDSAMYRCASSQRPGQANEKLFFGSGTQLSVL.

The rearrangement joins TRBV2 to TRBJ2-5; D not resolved. V shed 5 bases and J shed 4 bases, with 23 bases lying between them. CDR1 is SNHLY and CDR2 is FYNNEI in the germline V gene. The CDR3 runs 17 residues. In DNA, the CDR3 is TGTGCCAGCAGTCGAGACTCGCTAGTTTATGGCAGAGAGACCCAGTACTTC. This codes for CASSRDSLVYGRETQYF.

The chain has TRBV5-5 and TRBJ1-6; 7 bases agree with TRBD1. The CDR3 totals 14 residues. Trimming removed 2 bases from V and 10 bases from J; junction bases left unmatched: 6. Per the germline V gene, CDR1 is SGHKS and CDR2 is YYEKEE (reference sequence). CDR3 DNA: TGTGCCAGCAGCTTTCAGGGGGTGAGGTCACCCCTCCACTTT. Translation: CASSFQGVRSPLHF.

This sequence joins TRBV7-8 and TRBJ1-1, with D perhaps matching TRBD1 (5 bases). The CDR3 is 13 amino acids. Trimming stripped 1 base from V and 6 bases from J, with 9 bases between. CDR1 is SGHVS, CDR2 FQNEAQ, per germline. CDR3 sequence: CASSLVDSAEAFF. The CDR3 DNA reads TGTGCCAGCAGCTTAGTTGACAGCGCTGAAGCTTTCTTT.